This T cell receptor beta chain was recorded in a study of OX40 agonist ivuxolimab in advanced cancers. Turning to the study itself: Prior checkpoint blockade (anti-PD-1, anti-PD-L1 or anti-CTLA-4) was permitted; around 39% had it.

As regards this clone: The antigen is undetermined.

Only in-frame clones appear in the TCRdb table, and some are missing; sequencing was by immunoSEQ multiplex PCR. The sample records under 20,000 clones, 67% being singletons. Study findings and constraints: At 0.1 to 3.0 mg/kg, clonal expansion of CD4+ and CD8+ blood T cells had occurred by week 6. Some of the nonresponding patients also showed low levels of normalized T-cell clonal expansion.

V lost 3 bases and J lost 4; bases outside the gene matches: 8. This CDR3 is 16 amino acids long. In germline, CDR1 is MNHNS, CDR2 SASEGT. The sequenced sample was CD4+ or CD8+ T cells sorted from blood, obtained in a trial of the OX40 agonist ivuxolimab. The gene calls are TRBV6-1 and TRBJ2-3, with TRBD2 identical over 9 bases. The TCR sequence derives from an adult with an advanced solid tumor such as melanoma, head and neck, liver or kidney cancer. This CDR3 is CASSDLAGRPPDTQYF. The CDR3 region has the DNA TGTGCCAGCAGTGACCTAGCGGGAAGGCCCCCAGATACGCAGTATTTT.